The 12 T cell receptor beta chains in this list originate from one sample, sequenced in a study of breast tumors, draining lymph nodes, adjacent tissues. TCRdb redid the calling of the multiplex PCR reads with MiXCR, one entry per CDR3 protein. This table holds approximately 130,000 distinct CDR3 sequences, less than 25% found once. The lymph nodes were axillary draining lymph nodes from breast cancer patients. The sequenced sample was axillary lymph node tissue. Source of these receptors: a female donor with breast cancer. Some clones in this sample may be carry-over from other donors' samples.

This clonotype was recorded at least ten times. The V call is TRBV6-1, the J call TRBJ2-1; 15 bases match TRBD2. Losses at the gene ends were 8 bases for V and 10 bases for J; bases not matched to a gene: 9. CDR3 size: 15 residues. Germline V gene lookup returns CDR1 MNHNS and CDR2 SASEGT. CDR3 residues: CASADQGLAGGEQFF. CDR3 sequence (DNA): TGTGCCAGCGCGGATCAGGGACTAGCGGGAGGCGAGCAGTTCTTC.

There are many counts of this clonotype. The chain joins TRBV27 to TRBJ2-7; D ambiguous. The length of the CDR3 is 15 residues. Germline CDR1 MNHEY, CDR2 SMNVEV (reference sequence). The germline V and J ends were trimmed by 0 bases and 3 bases, with 12 bases remaining between them. In DNA, the CDR3 is TGTGCCAGCAGTTTATCGGTTTTCACTGTCTACGAGCAGTACTTC. Its translation is CASSLSVFTVYEQYF.

Only a few counts were recorded for this clonotype. The V gene is TRBV7-9, the J gene TRBJ1-5, with 7 bases aligning to TRBD1. Germline V lookup: CDR1 SEHNR, CDR2 FQNEAQ (reference sequence). The V segment lost 5 bases and the J segment 7 bases; nucleotides outside the gene matches: 2. This CDR3 has 12 amino acids. CDR3: CASSPGGQPQHF. CDR3 nucleotide sequence: TGTGCCAGCAGCCCAGGGGGACAGCCCCAGCATTTT.

Worth noting for this clonotype: A read error may explain this, as a much larger clone is one base away. The CDR3 ends on some other residue instead of the conserved phenylalanine or tryptophan, so this is likely a read error. CDR3 loop: CASSIEDSGNTIYV. Here the CDR3 DNA reads TGTGCCAGTAGTATAGAGGACTCTGGAAACACCATATATGTT. The chain employs TRBV19 and TRBJ1-3; D ambiguous. The V end was cut by 0 bases, the J end by 0 bases, with 3 bases between. The germline V gene has CDR1 LNHDA and CDR2 SQIVND (reference sequence). CDR3 size: 14 residues.

This clonotype has a count of ten or more. The chain uses TRBV19 and TRBJ2-1; 10 nucleotides agree with TRBD2. V was pared by 8 bases and J by 7 bases, with 11 bases of the junction left unmatched. CDR1 and CDR2 from the germline V gene are LNHDA and SQIVND (reference sequence). The CDR3 is made up of 15 amino acids. In nucleotides, the CDR3 is TGTGCCAGTGGTGTCGCTAGCGGGAGTCGGAATGAGCAGTTCTTC. The encoded protein is CASGVASGSRNEQFF.

Ten or more counts support this clonotype. The chain is built from TRBV9 and TRBJ2-3, with 12 bases lining up with TRBD2. This CDR3 has 14 amino acids. The J segment lost 10 bases and the V segment lost 3 bases, leaving 6 bases of the junction unmatched. The germline gives CDR1 SGDLS, CDR2 YYNGEE. As DNA, the CDR3 is TGTGCCAGCAGCGCGACTAGCGGGAGTAGGTCGCAGTATTTT. Its translation is CASSATSGSRSQYF.

As regards this clonotype: A much larger clone differs by one base, so this may be a read error. CDR3 sequence: CASTPGVLETQCF. In nucleotides, the CDR3 is TGTGCCAGCACCCCAGGGGTTTTGGAGACCCAGTGCTTC. The genes are TRBV11-2 and TRBJ2-5; maybe TRBD1 (6 bases). The germline V gene has CDR1 SGHAT and CDR2 FQNNGV. The CDR3 covers 13 residues.

This clonotype was found many times. The chain carries TRBV11-3 and TRBJ2-1, with D possibly TRBD2 on 6 matching bases. Trimming stripped 5 bases from V and 0 bases from J, with 11 bases between. From germline, CDR1 is SGHNT and CDR2 YENEEA. The CDR3 consists of 15 residues. The CDR3 region has the DNA TGTGCCAGCAGCACATATAGCGGCTCCTACAATGAGCAGTTCTTC. This sequence encodes CASSTYSGSYNEQFF.

The table lists this clonotype with many counts. This rearrangement joins TRBV15 to TRBJ2-7, with 9 bases aligning to TRBD1. The CDR3 contains 16 residues. V lost 0 bases to trimming and J lost 5 bases; unmatched junction nucleotides: 8. Germline V CDR1 and CDR2: LNHNV, YYDKDF (reference sequence). CDR3 bases: TGTGCCACCAGCAGAGATTATGGGACAGGGTCCCACGAGCAGTACTTC. Protein product: CATSRDYGTGSHEQYF.

A few counts support this clonotype. The CDR3 sequence is CASSLRELNHLAKNIQYF. The CDR3 bases are TGCGCCAGCAGCCTAAGAGAGCTCAATCACCTAGCCAAAAACATTCAGTACTTC. The J gene is TRBJ2-4, the V gene TRBV4-1; no clear D. This CDR3 comprises 18 residues. The germline gives CDR1 MGHRA, CDR2 YSYEKL. Trimming took 4 bases from V and 0 from J, leaving 19 bases between them.

Only one count was recorded for this clonotype. With a much larger clone just one base away, this may be a read error. Because the CDR3 is missing its conserved closing phenylalanine or tryptophan, this is likely a read error. This chain uses TRBV18 with TRBJ2-1; D gene ambiguous. The CDR3 length is 14 residues. V lost 1 base and J lost 5, with 9 bases in between. From germline, CDR1 is KGHSH and CDR2 LQKENI. The DNA for the CDR3 is TGTGCCAGCTCACCACGAGGACCAGACAATGAGCAGTTCTCC. It is translated as CASSPRGPDNEQFS.

Comments on this clonotype: A read error may be the cause here, since a much bigger clone is one base away. V gene TRBV30 combines with J gene TRBJ1-5; unclear D gene. The CDR3 runs to 15 residues. Germline loops: CDR1 GTSNPN, CDR2 SVGIG (reference sequence). The V end was cut by 2 bases, the J end by 2 bases, with 13 bases between. DNA for the CDR3: TGTGCCTGGAGTCGGGGTGTAAATGGCAATCAGCCCCAGCATTTT. Its translation is CAWSRGVNGNQPQHF.